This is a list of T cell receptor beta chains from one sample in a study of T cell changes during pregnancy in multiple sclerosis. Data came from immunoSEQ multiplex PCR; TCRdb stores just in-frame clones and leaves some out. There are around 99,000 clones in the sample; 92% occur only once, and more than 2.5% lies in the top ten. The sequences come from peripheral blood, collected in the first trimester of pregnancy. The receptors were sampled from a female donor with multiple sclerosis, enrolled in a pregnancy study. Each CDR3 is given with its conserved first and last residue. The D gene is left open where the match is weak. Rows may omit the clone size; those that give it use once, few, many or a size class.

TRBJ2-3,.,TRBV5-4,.,TGTGCCAGCAGCTCTGTGGCGGCCCCTATCACAGATACGCAGTATTTT,CASSSVAAPITDTQYF
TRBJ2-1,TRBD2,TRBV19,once,TGTGCCAGTAGCCCCATTGTAGCGGGATTCTACAATGAGCAGTTCTTC,CASSPIVAGFYNEQFF
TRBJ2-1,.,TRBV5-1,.,TGCGCCAGCAGCCCAGGGCCAGGGTATGAGCAGTTCTTC,CASSPGPGYEQFF
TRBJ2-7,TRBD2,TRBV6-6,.,TGTGCCAGCACCAAGGCGGCGGGAGGCTACGAGCAGTACTTC,CASTKAAGGYEQYF
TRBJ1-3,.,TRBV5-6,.,TGTGCCAGCAGCTTGGCCGGGGGAACTGGAAACACCATATATTTT,CASSLAGGTGNTIYF
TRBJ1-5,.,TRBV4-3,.,TGCGCCAGCAGCCAAGATTTCGGGGTCCAGCCCCAGCATTTT,CASSQDFGVQPQHF
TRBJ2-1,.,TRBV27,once,TGTGCCAGCAGTTTTGACGGAGGGTACAATGAGCAGTTCTTC,CASSFDGGYNEQFF
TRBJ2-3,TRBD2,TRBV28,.,TGTGCCAGCAGTTTGCACAACCTACTAGCGGGGGAGGACGCCGGCACAGATACGCAGTATTTT,CASSLHNLLAGEDAGTDTQYF
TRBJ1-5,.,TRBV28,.,TGTGCCTCGGCCGGGGGGAGGTATAGCAATCAGCCCCAGCATTTT,CASAGGRYSNQPQHF
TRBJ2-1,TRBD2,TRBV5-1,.,TGCGCCAGCAGCGACTTAGCGGGAGCCTCGGGGGAGCAGTTCTTC,CASSDLAGASGEQFF
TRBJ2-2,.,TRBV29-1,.,TGCAGCGTCGTCAGGGGCCCTAACACCGGGGAGCTGTTTTTT,CSVVRGPNTGELFF
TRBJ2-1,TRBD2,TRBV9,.,TGTGCCAGCAGCCCCACTGGACTAGCGGGAGGCCACCGCAATGAGCAGTTCTTC,CASSPTGLAGGHRNEQFF
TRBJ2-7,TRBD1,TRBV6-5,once,TGTGCCAGCAGTTACTCGCCCGGGACAGGGGGAAGCGAGCAGTACTTC,CASSYSPGTGGSEQYF
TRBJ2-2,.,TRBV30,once,TGTGCCTGGTCGGCGGGGCGGTCGAACACCGGGGAGCTGTTTTTT,CAWSAGRSNTGELFF
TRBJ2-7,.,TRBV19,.,TGTGCCAGTAGTATCTCCCTGTCAGGGGCCTACGAGCAGTACTTC,CASSISLSGAYEQYF
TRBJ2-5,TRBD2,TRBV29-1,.,TGCAGCGCTGGGGGGGGATCCGGGGAGACCCAGTACTTC,CSAGGGSGETQYF
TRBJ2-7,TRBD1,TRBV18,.,TGTGCCAGCTCAAACCGTCCCGGGACAGGGGACGTTAGGTACGAGCAGTACTTC,CASSNRPGTGDVRYEQYF
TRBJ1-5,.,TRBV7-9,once,TGTGCCAGCAGACTGCGCGACCTACGGGACAAGCATTTT,CASRLRDLRDKHF
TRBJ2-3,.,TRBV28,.,TGTGCCAGCAGTTCGCAGGGGCCGGGCACAGATACGCAGTATTTT,CASSSQGPGTDTQYF
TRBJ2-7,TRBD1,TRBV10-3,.,TGTGCCATCAGTGAGCTGACAGGGGAATTGACCTACGAGCAGTACTTC,CAISELTGELTYEQYF
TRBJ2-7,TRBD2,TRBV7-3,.,TGTGCCAGCAGCTTAGAAGCGGGAGGTCTCGGCGAGCAGTACTTC,CASSLEAGGLGEQYF
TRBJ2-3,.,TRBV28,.,TGTGCCACTGAGACTAGTCGAGGCGGAGAGACGCAGTATTTT,CATETSRGGETQYF
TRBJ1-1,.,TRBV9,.,TGTGCCAGCAGCGCGTCAGATTTGCCCTCCCAACGCCACGCTTTCTTT,CASSASDLPSQRHAFF
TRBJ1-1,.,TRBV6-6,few,TGTGCCAGCAGTTACTCGACAGCGAACACTGAAGCTTTCTTT,CASSYSTANTEAFF
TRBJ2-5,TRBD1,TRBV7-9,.,TGTGCCAGCAGCGGGACCGGGACAGGGAGGGCTCGGGAGACCCAGTACTTC,CASSGTGTGRARETQYF
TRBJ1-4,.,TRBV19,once,TGTGCCAGTAAGGGGACAAGAGATAATGAAAAACTGTTTTTT,CASKGTRDNEKLFF
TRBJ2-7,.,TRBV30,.,TGTGCCTGGAGTGTAGCCGAGATCCCCTACGAGCAGTACTTC,CAWSVAEIPYEQYF
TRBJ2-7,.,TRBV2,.,TGTGCCAGCAGTGTCGTTAGCGGATACGAGCAGTACTTC,CASSVVSGYEQYF
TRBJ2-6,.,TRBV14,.,TGTGCCAGCAGCCCCTGGACTAATCCCAACGTCCTGACTTTC,CASSPWTNPNVLTF